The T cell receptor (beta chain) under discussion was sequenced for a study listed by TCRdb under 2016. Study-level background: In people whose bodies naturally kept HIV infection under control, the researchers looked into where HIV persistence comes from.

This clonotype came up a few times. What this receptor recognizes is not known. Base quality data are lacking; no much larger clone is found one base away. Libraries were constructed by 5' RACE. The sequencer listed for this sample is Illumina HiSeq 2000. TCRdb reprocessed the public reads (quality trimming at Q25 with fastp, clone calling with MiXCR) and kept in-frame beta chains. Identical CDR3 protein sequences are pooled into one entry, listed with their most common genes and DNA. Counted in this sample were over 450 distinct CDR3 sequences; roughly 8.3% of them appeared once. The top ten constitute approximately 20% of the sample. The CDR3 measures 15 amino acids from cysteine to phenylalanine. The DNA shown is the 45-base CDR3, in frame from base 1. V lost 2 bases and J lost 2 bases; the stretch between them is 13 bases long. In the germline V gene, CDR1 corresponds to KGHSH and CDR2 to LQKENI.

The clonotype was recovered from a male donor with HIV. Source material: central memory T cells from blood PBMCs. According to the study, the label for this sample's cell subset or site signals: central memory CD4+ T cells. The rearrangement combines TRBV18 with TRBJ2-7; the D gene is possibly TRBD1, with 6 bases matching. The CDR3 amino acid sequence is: CASSPSIRGTYEQYF. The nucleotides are TGTGCCAGCTCACCATCGATCAGGGGCACCTACGAGCAGTACTTC.